This T cell receptor beta chain was captured by sequencing in a study of beta chain features in type 1 diabetes. Study-wide findings and caveats: Using cDNA template may skew counts toward highly expressing activated cells.

This clone was observed a few times. No antigen is known for it. Trimming cost V 0 bases and J 6 bases; bases outside gene matches: 20. Germline V lookup: CDR1 SGHRS, CDR2 YFSETQ. This CDR3 is built from 20 residues. cDNA synthesis used the whole RNA isolate, giving expressed TCRB sequences. Some clones are missing from TCRdb's copy, which holds only in-frame ones; the method was immunoSEQ multiplex PCR. The table includes about 220,000 clones, 11% detected once. The receptor's source is a man aged 18 to 35 in good health. The rearrangement links TRBV5-1 to TRBJ1-5; TRBD1 matches 8 bases. The sequenced sample was central memory CD4+ T cells from blood. DNA for the CDR3: TGCGCCAGCAGCTTGGCCTGGTTTAGGGACAGGACCCTGCGGAGTCAGCCCCAGCATTTT. Encoded protein: CASSLAWFRDRTLRSQPQHF.